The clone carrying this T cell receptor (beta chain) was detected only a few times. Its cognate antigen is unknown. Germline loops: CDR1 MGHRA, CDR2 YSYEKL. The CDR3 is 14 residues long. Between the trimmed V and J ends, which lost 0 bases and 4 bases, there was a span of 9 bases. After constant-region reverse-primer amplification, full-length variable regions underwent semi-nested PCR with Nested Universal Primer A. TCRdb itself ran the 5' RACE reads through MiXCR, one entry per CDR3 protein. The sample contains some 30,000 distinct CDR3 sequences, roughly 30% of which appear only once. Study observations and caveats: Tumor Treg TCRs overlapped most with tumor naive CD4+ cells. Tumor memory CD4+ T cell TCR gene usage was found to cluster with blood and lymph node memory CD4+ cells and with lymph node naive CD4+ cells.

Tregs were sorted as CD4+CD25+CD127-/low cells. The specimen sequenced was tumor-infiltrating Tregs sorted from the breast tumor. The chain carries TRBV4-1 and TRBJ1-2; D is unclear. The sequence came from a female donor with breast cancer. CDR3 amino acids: CASSQDGRAYGYTF. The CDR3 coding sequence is TGCGCCAGCAGCCAAGACGGACGGGCCTATGGCTACACCTTC.